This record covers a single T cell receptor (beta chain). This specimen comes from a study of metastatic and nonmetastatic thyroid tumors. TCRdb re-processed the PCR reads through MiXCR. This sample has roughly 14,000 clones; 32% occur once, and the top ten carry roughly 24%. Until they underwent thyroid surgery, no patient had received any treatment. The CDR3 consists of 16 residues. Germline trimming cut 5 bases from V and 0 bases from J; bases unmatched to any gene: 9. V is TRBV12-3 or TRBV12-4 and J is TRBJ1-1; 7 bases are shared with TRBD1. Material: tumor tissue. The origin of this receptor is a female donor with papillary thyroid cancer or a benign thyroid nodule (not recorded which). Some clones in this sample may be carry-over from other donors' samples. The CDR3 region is CASSPAGTVMNTEAFF. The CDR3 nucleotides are TGTGCCAGCAGTCCGGCCGGGACAGTAATGAACACTGAAGCTTTCTTT.